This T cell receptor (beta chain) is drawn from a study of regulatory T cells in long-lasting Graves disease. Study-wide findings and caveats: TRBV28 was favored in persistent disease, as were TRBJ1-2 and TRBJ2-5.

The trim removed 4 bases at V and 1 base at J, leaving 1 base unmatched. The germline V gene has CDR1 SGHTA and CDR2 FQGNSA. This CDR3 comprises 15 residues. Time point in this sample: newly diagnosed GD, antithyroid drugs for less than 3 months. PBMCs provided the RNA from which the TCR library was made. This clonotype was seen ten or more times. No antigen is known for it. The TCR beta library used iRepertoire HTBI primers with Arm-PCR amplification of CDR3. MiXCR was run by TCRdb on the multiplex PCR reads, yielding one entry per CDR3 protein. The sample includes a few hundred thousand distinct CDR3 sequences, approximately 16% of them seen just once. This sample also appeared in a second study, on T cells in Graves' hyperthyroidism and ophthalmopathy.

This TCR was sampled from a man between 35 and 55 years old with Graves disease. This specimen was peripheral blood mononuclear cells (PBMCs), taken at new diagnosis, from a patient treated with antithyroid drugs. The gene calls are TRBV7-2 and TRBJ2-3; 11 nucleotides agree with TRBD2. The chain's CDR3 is CASSSLAGGTDTQYF. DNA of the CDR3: TGTGCCAGCAGCTCACTAGCGGGAGGCACAGATACGCAGTATTTT.